The clone carrying this TCR beta chain was counted ten times or more. As yet, its antigen is unknown. This sample is drawn from a study of metastatic and nonmetastatic thyroid tumors. Overall study: Both malignant and benign thyroid patients supplied peripheral blood and tumor or nodule tissue samples, across which the repertoires of these patients were then compared. Broader study findings: In blood and tumor, TCR beta diversity was reportedly significantly higher in malignant thyroid tumors than in benign nodules.

CDR3 length: 12 amino acids. The V gene lost 8 bases and the J gene lost 3 bases, with 10 bases spanning the gap. CDR1 MDHEN and CDR2 SYDVKM come from the germline V gene. Before thyroid surgery, none of the patients had received any treatment. Per the authors' pipeline: A classifier for distant metastasis in papillary thyroid cancer was constructed using CDR3 differences observed across clinicopathological groups. TCRdb reanalyzed the PCR reads with MiXCR. The authors' filters were not applied to this entry. The sample carries 12,000 to 15,000 clones, about 25% recorded once. This chain uses TRBV28 with TRBJ1-2; TRBD1 is a possible D gene (5 bases). The clonotype originates from a female donor with papillary thyroid cancer or a benign thyroid nodule (not recorded which). Some clones in this sample may be carry-over from other donors' samples. The sample was tumor tissue. CDR3 sequence reads: CASQGLDYGYTF. Written as DNA, the CDR3 is TGTGCCAGCCAGGGATTGGACTATGGCTACACCTTC.